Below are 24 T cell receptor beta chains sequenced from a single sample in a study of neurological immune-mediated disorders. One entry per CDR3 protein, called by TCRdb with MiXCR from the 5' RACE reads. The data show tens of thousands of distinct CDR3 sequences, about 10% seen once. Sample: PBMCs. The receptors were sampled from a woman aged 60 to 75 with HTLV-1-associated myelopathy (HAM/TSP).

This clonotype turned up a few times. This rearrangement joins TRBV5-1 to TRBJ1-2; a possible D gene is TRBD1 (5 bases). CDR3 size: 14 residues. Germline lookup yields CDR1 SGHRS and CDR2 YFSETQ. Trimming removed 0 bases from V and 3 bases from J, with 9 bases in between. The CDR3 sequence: CASSLAGDYYGYTF. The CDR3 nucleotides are TGCGCCAGCAGCTTGGCCGGGGACTACTATGGCTACACCTTC.

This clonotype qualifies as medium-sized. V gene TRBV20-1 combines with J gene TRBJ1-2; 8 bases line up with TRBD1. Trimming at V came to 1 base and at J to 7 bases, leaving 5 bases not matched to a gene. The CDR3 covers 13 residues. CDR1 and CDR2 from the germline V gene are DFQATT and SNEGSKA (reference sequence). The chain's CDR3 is CSARGQGFVGYTF. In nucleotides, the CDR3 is TGCAGTGCTAGAGGACAGGGGTTCGTTGGCTACACCTTC.

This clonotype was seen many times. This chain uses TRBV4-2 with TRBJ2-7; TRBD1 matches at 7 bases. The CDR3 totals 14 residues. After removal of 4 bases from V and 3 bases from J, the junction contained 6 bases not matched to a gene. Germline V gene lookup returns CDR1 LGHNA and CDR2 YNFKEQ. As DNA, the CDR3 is TGTGCCAGCAGCCCAAGGGACAGATACTACGAGCAGTACTTC. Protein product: CASSPRDRYYEQYF.

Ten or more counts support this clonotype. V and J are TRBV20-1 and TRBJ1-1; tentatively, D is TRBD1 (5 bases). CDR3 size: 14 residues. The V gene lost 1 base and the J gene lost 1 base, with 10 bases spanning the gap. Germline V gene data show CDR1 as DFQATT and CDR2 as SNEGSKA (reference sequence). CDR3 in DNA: TGCAGTGCTAGAGGACCAACAGGGAACACTGAAGCTTTCTTT. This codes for CSARGPTGNTEAFF.

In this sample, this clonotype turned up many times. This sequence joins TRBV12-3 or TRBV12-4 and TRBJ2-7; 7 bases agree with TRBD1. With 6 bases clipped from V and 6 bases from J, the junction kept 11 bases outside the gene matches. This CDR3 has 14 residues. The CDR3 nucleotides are TGTGCCAGCAGGAGACAGGGCGGAGAGGGCGAGCAGTACTTC. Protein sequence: CASRRQGGEGEQYF.

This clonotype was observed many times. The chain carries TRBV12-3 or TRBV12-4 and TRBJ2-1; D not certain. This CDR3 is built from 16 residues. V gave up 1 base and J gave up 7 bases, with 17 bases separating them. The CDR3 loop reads CASSLDVGLGLNEQFF. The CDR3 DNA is TGTGCCAGCAGTTTAGATGTTGGGCTAGGCCTGAATGAGCAGTTCTTC.

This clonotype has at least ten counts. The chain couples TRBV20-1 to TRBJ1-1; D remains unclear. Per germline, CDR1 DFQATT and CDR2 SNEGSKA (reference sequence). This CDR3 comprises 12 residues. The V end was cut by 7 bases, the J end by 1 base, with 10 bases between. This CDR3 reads CSVMDGNTEAFF. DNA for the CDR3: TGCAGTGTGATGGACGGGAACACTGAAGCTTTCTTT.

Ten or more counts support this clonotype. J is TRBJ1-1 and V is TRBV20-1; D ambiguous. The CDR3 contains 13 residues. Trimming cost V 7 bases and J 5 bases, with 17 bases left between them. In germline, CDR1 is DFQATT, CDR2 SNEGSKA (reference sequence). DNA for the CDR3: TGCAGTGTCAGATGGGCATCGGGTACTGAAGCTTTCTTT. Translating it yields CSVRWASGTEAFF.

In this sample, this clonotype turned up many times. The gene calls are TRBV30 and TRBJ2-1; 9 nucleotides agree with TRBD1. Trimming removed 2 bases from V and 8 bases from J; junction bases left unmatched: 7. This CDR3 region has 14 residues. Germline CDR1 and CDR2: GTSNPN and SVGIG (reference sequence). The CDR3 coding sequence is TGTGCCTGGAGTCTCGGACAGGGGTGGTATGAGCAGTTCTTC. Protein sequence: CAWSLGQGWYEQFF. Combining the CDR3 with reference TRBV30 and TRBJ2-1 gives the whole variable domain SQTIHQWPATLVQPVGSPLSLECTVEGTSNPNLYWYRQAAGRGLQLLFYSVGIGQISSEVPQNLSASRPQDRQFILSSKKLLLSDSGFYLCAWSLGQGWYEQFFGPGTRLTVL.

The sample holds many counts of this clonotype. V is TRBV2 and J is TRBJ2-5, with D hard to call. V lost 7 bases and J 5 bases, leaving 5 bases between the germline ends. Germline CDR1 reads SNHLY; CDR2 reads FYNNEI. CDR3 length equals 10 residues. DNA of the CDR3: TGTGCCAGCATCGCCGAGACCCAGTACTTC. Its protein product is CASIAETQYF.

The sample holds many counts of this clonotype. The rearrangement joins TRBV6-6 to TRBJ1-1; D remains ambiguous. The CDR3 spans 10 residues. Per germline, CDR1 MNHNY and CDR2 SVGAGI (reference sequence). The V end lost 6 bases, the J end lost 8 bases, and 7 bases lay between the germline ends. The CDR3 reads CASRSKEAFF. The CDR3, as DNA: TGTGCCAGCAGATCAAAGGAAGCTTTCTTT.

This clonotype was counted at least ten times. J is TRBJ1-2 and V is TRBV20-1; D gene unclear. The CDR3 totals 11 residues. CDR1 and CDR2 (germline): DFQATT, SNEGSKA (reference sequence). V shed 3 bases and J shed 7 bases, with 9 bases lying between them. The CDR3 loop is CSASRPGGYTF. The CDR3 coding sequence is TGCAGTGCTAGCCGCCCAGGTGGCTACACCTTC.

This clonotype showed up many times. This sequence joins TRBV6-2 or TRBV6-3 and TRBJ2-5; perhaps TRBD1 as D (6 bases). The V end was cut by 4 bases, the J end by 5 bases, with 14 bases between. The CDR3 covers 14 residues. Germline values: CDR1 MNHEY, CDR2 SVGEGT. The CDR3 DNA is TGTGCCAGCAGTTCACAGGGATTAGAGGAGACCCAGTACTTC. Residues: CASSSQGLEETQYF.

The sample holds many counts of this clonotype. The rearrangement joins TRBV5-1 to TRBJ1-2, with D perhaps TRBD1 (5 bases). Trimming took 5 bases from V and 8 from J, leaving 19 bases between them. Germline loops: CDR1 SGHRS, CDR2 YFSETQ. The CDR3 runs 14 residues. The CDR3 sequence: CASRPRSGLGGYTF. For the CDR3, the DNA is TGCGCCAGCAGGCCTCGATCAGGGCTGGGCGGCTACACCTTC. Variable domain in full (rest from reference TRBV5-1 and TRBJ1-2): KAGVTQTPRYLIKTRGQQVTLSCSPISGHRSVSWYQQTPGQGLQFLFEYFSETQRNKGNFPGRFSGRQFSNSRSEMNVSTLELGDSALYLCASRPRSGLGGYTFGSGTRLTVV.

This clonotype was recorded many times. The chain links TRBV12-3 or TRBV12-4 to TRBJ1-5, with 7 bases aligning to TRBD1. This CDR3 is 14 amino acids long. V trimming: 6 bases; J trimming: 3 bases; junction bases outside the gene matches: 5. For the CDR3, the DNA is TGTGCCAGCAGGCGGACAGGCTCCAATCAGCCCCAGCATTTT. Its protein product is CASRRTGSNQPQHF.

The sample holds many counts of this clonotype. The CDR3 nucleotides read TGTGCCTGGAGTGACAGTGGGGAGACCCAGTACTTC. It encodes CAWSDSGETQYF. The V call is TRBV30, the J call TRBJ2-5; D uncertain. This CDR3 is built from 12 residues. The germline CDR1 and CDR2 sequences are GTSNPN and SVGIG (reference sequence). Trimming removed 1 base from V and 5 bases from J, with 8 bases in between.

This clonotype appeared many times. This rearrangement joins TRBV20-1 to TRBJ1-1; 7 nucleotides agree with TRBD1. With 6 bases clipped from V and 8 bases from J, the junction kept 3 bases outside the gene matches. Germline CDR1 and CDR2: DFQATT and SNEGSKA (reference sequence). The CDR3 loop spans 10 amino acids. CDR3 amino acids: CSAGTVEAFF. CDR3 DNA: TGCAGTGCGGGGACAGTAGAAGCTTTCTTT.

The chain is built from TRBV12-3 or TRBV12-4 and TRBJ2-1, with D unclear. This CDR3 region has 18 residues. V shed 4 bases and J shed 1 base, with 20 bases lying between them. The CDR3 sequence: CASSSTRRSVGSYNEQFF. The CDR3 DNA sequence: TGTGCCAGCAGTTCCACCCGGCGAAGCGTTGGGTCCTACAATGAGCAGTTCTTC.

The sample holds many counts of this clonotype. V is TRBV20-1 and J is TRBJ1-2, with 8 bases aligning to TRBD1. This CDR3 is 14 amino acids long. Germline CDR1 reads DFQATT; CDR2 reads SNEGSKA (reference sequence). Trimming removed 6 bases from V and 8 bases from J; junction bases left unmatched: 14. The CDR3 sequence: CSADQFLDREGYTF. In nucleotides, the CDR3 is TGCAGTGCCGACCAATTCTTGGACAGGGAAGGCTACACCTTC.

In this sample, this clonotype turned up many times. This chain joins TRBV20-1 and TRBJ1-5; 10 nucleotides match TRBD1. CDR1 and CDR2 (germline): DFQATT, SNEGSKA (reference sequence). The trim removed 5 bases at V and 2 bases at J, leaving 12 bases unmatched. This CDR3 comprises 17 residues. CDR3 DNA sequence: TGCAGTGCTCACCAGGGACAGGGGACTAGGGGCAATCAGCCCCAGCATTTT. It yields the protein CSAHQGQGTRGNQPQHF.

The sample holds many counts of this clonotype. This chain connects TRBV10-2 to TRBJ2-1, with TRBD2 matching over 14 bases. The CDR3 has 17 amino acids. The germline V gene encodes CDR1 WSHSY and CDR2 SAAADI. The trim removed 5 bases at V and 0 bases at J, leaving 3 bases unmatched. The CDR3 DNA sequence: TGCGCCAGCAGTTCGACTAGCGGGGGGGGCTCCTACAATGAGCAGTTCTTC. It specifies CASSSTSGGGSYNEQFF.

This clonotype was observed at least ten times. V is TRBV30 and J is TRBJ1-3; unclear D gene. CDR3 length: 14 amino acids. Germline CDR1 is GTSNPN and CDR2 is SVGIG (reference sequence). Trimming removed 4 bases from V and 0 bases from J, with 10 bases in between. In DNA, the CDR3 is TGTGCCTGGACTCACGAGAGCTCTGGAAACACCATATATTTT. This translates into CAWTHESSGNTIYF.

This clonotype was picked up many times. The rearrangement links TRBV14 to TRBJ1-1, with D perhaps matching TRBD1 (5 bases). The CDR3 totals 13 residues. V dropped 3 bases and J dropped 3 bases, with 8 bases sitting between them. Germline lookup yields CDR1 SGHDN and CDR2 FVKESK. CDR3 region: CASSHQTDTEAFF. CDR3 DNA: TGTGCCAGCAGCCATCAGACAGACACTGAAGCTTTCTTT.

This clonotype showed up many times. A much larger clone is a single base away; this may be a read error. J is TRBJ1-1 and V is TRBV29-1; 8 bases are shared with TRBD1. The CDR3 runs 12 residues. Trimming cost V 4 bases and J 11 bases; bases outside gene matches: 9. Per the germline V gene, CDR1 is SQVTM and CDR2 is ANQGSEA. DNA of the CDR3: TGCAGCGTTGGCCCCTGGACAGGGCGGGCTTTCTTT. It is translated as CSVGPWTGRAFF.